These T cell receptor beta chains were read from a single sample in a study of T-cell memory formation after mild COVID-19. MiXCR was run by TCRdb on the 5' RACE reads, yielding one entry per CDR3 protein. The sample consists of more than 110,000 distinct CDR3 sequences, 11% to 15% of them appearing once. The sample taken for sequencing was PBMCs or a T cell subset sorted from them (not recorded which). All receptors derive from an adult woman who had mild COVID-19 (a few samples of this study predate the infection). Cell type and time point are not known. CDR3s include the opening cysteine and the closing phenylalanine or tryptophan. The D gene is left open where the match is weak. Size tells how often a clone was seen (once, few, many) or the class of an expanded clone, and some rows leave it out.

size: NA; V: TRBV3-1; J: TRBJ2-7; D: NA; DNA: TGTGCCAGCAGCCAAGAAAGCTACGAGCAGTACTTC; CDR3: CASSQESYEQYF
size: many; V: TRBV5-1; J: TRBJ2-1; D: NA; DNA: TGCGCCAGCAGCTTGGACATAGGGTACAATGAGCAGTTCTTC; CDR3: CASSLDIGYNEQFF
size: NA; V: TRBV5-6; J: TRBJ2-7; D: TRBD2; DNA: TGTGCCAGCAGCCACGGGACTAGCCCCGAGCAGTACTTC; CDR3: CASSHGTSPEQYF
size: few; V: TRBV20-1; J: TRBJ2-3; D: NA; DNA: TGCAGTGCTAGAGTGCAGGGCCAGGGAGATACGCAGTATTTT; CDR3: CSARVQGQGDTQYF
size: NA; V: TRBV10-3; J: TRBJ2-5; D: TRBD2; DNA: TGTGCCATCAGTGACCTAGCGGAGGAACAAGAGACCCAGTACTTC; CDR3: CAISDLAEEQETQYF
size: NA; V: TRBV15; J: TRBJ2-1; D: TRBD2; DNA: TGTGCCACCAGCAGAGTCCCTTTAGCGGGGGGGTCCCCCTTC; CDR3: CATSRVPLAGGSPF
size: NA; V: TRBV5-1; J: TRBJ2-7; D: NA; DNA: TGCGCCAGCAGCTTGGGACAGCGCTCCTACGAGCAGTACTTC; CDR3: CASSLGQRSYEQYF
size: many; V: TRBV7-9; J: TRBJ1-5; D: TRBD1; DNA: TGTGCCAGCAGCATAACAGGGGATAGCAATCAGCCCCAGCATTTT; CDR3: CASSITGDSNQPQHF
size: NA; V: TRBV20-1; J: TRBJ2-7; D: NA; DNA: TGCAGTGCTAGAGGGAGGGATGATACAGTCTCGAGCTCCTACGAGCAGTACTTC; CDR3: CSARGRDDTVSSSYEQYF
size: few; V: TRBV6-2/TRBV6-3; J: TRBJ2-1; D: NA; DNA: TGTGCCAGCAGACTAGTTACCTACAATGAGCAGTTCTTC; CDR3: CASRLVTYNEQFF
size: few; V: TRBV20-1; J: TRBJ2-7; D: NA; DNA: TGCAGTGCTAGATTCGTTGGAGACCTGTACTTC; CDR3: CSARFVGDLYF
size: many; V: TRBV11-2; J: TRBJ2-1; D: TRBD2; DNA: TGTGCCAGCGGCGACTTAGCGGGAGAATTGATGGATGAGCAGTTCTTC; CDR3: CASGDLAGELMDEQFF
size: NA; V: TRBV5-1; J: TRBJ1-1; D: NA; DNA: TGCGCCAGCAGCTTGGGGTTTCAGGAGAACACTGAAGCTTTCTTT; CDR3: CASSLGFQENTEAFF
size: NA; V: TRBV30; J: TRBJ2-1; D: NA; DNA: TGTGCCTGGAGTCTCCTAGGGGACTACAATGAGCAGTTCTTC; CDR3: CAWSLLGDYNEQFF
size: few; V: TRBV4-1; J: TRBJ2-1; D: NA; DNA: TGCGCCAGCAGCCAAGATCGGAGGGGGGGGAGCCTCTACAATGAGCAGTTCTTC; CDR3: CASSQDRRGGSLYNEQFF
size: NA; V: TRBV20-1; J: TRBJ2-7; D: NA; DNA: TGCAGTGCTACCCAGACGGGATGGGAGCAGTACTTC; CDR3: CSATQTGWEQYF
size: few; V: TRBV6-4; J: TRBJ2-6; D: NA; DNA: TGTGCCAGCAGCCAGGACACGAGCTCTGGGGCCAACGTCCTGACTTTC; CDR3: CASSQDTSSGANVLTF
size: few; V: TRBV9; J: TRBJ2-6; D: NA; DNA: TGTGCCAGCAGCGCTACCGGGACCCAGAGTTTCGGGGCCAACGTCCTGACTTTC; CDR3: CASSATGTQSFGANVLTF
size: NA; V: TRBV5-4; J: TRBJ1-6; D: NA; DNA: TGTGCCAGCAGCTCCCCAGGTTCACCCCTCCACTTT; CDR3: CASSSPGSPLHF
size: few; V: TRBV5-6; J: TRBJ2-1; D: TRBD2; DNA: TGTGCCAGCAGCTCGACTAGCCTCAATGAGCAGTTCTTC; CDR3: CASSSTSLNEQFF
size: few; V: TRBV4-2; J: TRBJ2-5; D: TRBD2; DNA: TGTGCCAGCAGCCAAGAGTGGCGGATGGTAGCGGGGGCCCGGGAGACCCAGTACTTC; CDR3: CASSQEWRMVAGARETQYF
size: few; V: TRBV12-3/TRBV12-4; J: TRBJ1-2; D: NA; DNA: TGTGCCAGCAGCCAAAACCCCCCCGGTGGCTACACCTTC; CDR3: CASSQNPPGGYTF
size: few; V: TRBV27; J: TRBJ2-7; D: NA; DNA: TGTGCCAGCAGTTTATCCTTCTCCTACGAGCAGTACTTC; CDR3: CASSLSFSYEQYF
size: few; V: TRBV19; J: TRBJ2-1; D: TRBD2; DNA: TGTGCCAGTAGTATAGGATCCGGGACTAGGAATGAGCAGTTCTTC; CDR3: CASSIGSGTRNEQFF
size: NA; V: TRBV15; J: TRBJ1-2; D: TRBD1; DNA: TGTGCCACCAGGGGACAGGGGGATCGGGGCTACACCTTC; CDR3: CATRGQGDRGYTF
size: NA; V: TRBV30; J: TRBJ2-1; D: NA; DNA: TGTGCCTGGAGTGAAAGTTACAATGAGCAGTTCTTC; CDR3: CAWSESYNEQFF
size: NA; V: TRBV7-9; J: TRBJ2-7; D: NA; DNA: TGTGCCAGCAGCTCGAGCCCCTGGACTTCAGGGACCGACGACTACGAGCAGTACTTC; CDR3: CASSSSPWTSGTDDYEQYF
size: few; V: TRBV5-1; J: TRBJ2-1; D: NA; DNA: TGCGCCAGCAGTCCGGGGGGCGTGGATGAGCAGTTCTTC; CDR3: CASSPGGVDEQFF
size: NA; V: TRBV9; J: TRBJ1-1; D: TRBD1; DNA: TGTGCCAGCAGCGTAGGACAGGGTTACACTGAAGCTTTCTTT; CDR3: CASSVGQGYTEAFF
size: NA; V: TRBV20-1; J: TRBJ1-2; D: NA; DNA: TGCAGTGGTACTTACGGCTACACCTTC; CDR3: CSGTYGYTF
size: NA; V: TRBV12-3/TRBV12-4; J: TRBJ2-7; D: NA; DNA: TGTGCCAGCAGTCGGACAACCTACGAGCAGTACTTC; CDR3: CASSRTTYEQYF
size: NA; V: TRBV11-3; J: TRBJ1-1; D: TRBD1; DNA: TGTGCCAGCAGCCCTCCGGGACAGCTGAACACTGAAGCTTTCTTT; CDR3: CASSPPGQLNTEAFF
size: NA; V: TRBV3-1; J: TRBJ2-7; D: NA; DNA: TGTGCCAGCAGCCAAGATAACACCCTCTACGAGCAGTACTTC; CDR3: CASSQDNTLYEQYF
size: NA; V: TRBV24-1; J: TRBJ2-5; D: TRBD2; DNA: TGTGCCACCAGTAGACTAGCGGACAGGACCCAGTACTTC; CDR3: CATSRLADRTQYF
size: few; V: TRBV2; J: TRBJ2-1; D: NA; DNA: TGTGCCAGCAGCGATCCGGTGGACAATGAGCAGTTCTTC; CDR3: CASSDPVDNEQFF
size: few; V: TRBV4-1; J: TRBJ1-5; D: TRBD1; DNA: TGCGCCAGCAGCCAAGAACAGGGGGACCTCTATCAGCCCCAGCATTTT; CDR3: CASSQEQGDLYQPQHF
size: NA; V: TRBV5-6; J: TRBJ2-7; D: NA; DNA: TGTGCCAGCAGCGGCCCGGGGTACGAGCAGTACTTC; CDR3: CASSGPGYEQYF
size: few; V: TRBV7-7; J: TRBJ2-3; D: TRBD2; DNA: TGTGCCAGCAGCTTATCCACTAGCGGGGGAGATACGCAGTATTTT; CDR3: CASSLSTSGGDTQYF
size: many; V: TRBV27; J: TRBJ2-7; D: NA; DNA: TGTGCCAGCAGTTTATCAGGGGTTGCGTATAACGAGCAGTACTTC; CDR3: CASSLSGVAYNEQYF
size: few; V: TRBV13; J: TRBJ2-1; D: TRBD2; DNA: TGTGCCAGCAGCTCCATCCGGACTAGTTCATTCAATGAGCAGTTCTTC; CDR3: CASSSIRTSSFNEQFF
size: NA; V: TRBV7-9; J: TRBJ2-7; D: NA; DNA: TGTGCCAGCAGCTCAGGGTGGAGGTACGAGCAGTACTTC; CDR3: CASSSGWRYEQYF
size: NA; V: TRBV7-3; J: TRBJ2-2; D: TRBD2; DNA: TGTGCCAGCAGCTGGACGAGGACTAGCGGGAGGGCCAAGACCGGGGAGCTGTTTTTT; CDR3: CASSWTRTSGRAKTGELFF
size: few; V: TRBV2; J: TRBJ1-1; D: NA; DNA: TGTGCCAGTCCAAAGGGTTTGAACACTGAAGCTTTCTTT; CDR3: CASPKGLNTEAFF
size: few; V: TRBV20-1; J: TRBJ2-5; D: TRBD1; DNA: TGCAGTGCCAACCGCCGGGACAGGGGCCTCCAAGAGACCCAGTACTTC; CDR3: CSANRRDRGLQETQYF
size: few; V: TRBV30; J: TRBJ1-1; D: NA; DNA: TGTGCCTGGAGTCCGGGATTCGCCGGGATGAACACTGAAGCTTTCTTT; CDR3: CAWSPGFAGMNTEAFF
size: few; V: TRBV4-3; J: TRBJ2-7; D: NA; DNA: TGCGCCAGCAGCCAAGATTACCAGGGTGCGGACGAGCAGTACTTC; CDR3: CASSQDYQGADEQYF
size: few; V: TRBV30; J: TRBJ2-7; D: NA; DNA: TGTGCATACACTTTGGGCGGGCCACCCCCCTACGAGCAGTACTTC; CDR3: CAYTLGGPPPYEQYF
size: few; V: TRBV12-3/TRBV12-4; J: TRBJ1-6; D: NA; DNA: TGTGCCAGCAGTCCCGGGCTTAATGGGTCACCCCTCCACTTT; CDR3: CASSPGLNGSPLHF
size: NA; V: TRBV7-9; J: TRBJ1-3; D: NA; DNA: TGTGCCAGCAGCTTTACCGGGTCCTCGTCCCCCTCTGGAAACACCATATATTTT; CDR3: CASSFTGSSSPSGNTIYF
size: many; V: TRBV20-1; J: TRBJ1-3; D: NA; DNA: TGCAGTGCTTATATACGGCGCCTCTCTGGAAACACCATATATTTT; CDR3: CSAYIRRLSGNTIYF
size: NA; V: TRBV12-3/TRBV12-4; J: TRBJ1-2; D: NA; DNA: TGTGCCAGCAGGCCTTTCCCCTCGGAGGGGAAGAACGGCTACACCTTC; CDR3: CASRPFPSEGKNGYTF
size: many; V: TRBV29-1; J: TRBJ2-1; D: NA; DNA: TGCAGCCTTCTGGGGTGGGGGGCAGGCGATGAGCAGTTCTTC; CDR3: CSLLGWGAGDEQFF
size: few; V: TRBV5-6; J: TRBJ1-2; D: NA; DNA: TGTGCCAGCAGCTTGGACACCCGAAACTATGGCTACACCTTC; CDR3: CASSLDTRNYGYTF
size: many; V: TRBV27; J: TRBJ2-6; D: TRBD1; DNA: TGTGCCAGCAGTTTATCCGGGACAGGGGTATCTGGGGCCAACGTCCTGACTTTC; CDR3: CASSLSGTGVSGANVLTF
size: few; V: TRBV27; J: TRBJ2-7; D: NA; DNA: TGTGCCAGCAGTCCAACCGGGACGGCCCCCTACGAGCAGTACTTC; CDR3: CASSPTGTAPYEQYF
size: NA; V: TRBV27; J: TRBJ2-3; D: NA; DNA: TGTGCCAGCAGATTTACAGATACGCAGTATTTT; CDR3: CASRFTDTQYF
size: few; V: TRBV15; J: TRBJ2-7; D: TRBD1; DNA: TGTGCCACCAGCAGAGAGGGGACAGGGTCCAATACCTACGAGCAGTACTTC; CDR3: CATSREGTGSNTYEQYF
size: few; V: TRBV5-1; J: TRBJ2-7; D: TRBD2; DNA: TGCGCCAGCAGCTTGGGGGCCTGGGCAGCGGGGAGTACCTACGAGCAGTACTTC; CDR3: CASSLGAWAAGSTYEQYF
size: NA; V: TRBV4-3; J: TRBJ1-1; D: NA; DNA: TGCGCCAGCAGCCAAGATTCGACCTCCGGTCGGGCTTTCTTT; CDR3: CASSQDSTSGRAFF